This TCR beta chain was sequenced in a study of T-cell memory formation after mild COVID-19. A single record per CDR3 protein comes from TCRdb applying MiXCR to the 5' RACE reads. The data show hundreds of thousands of distinct CDR3 sequences, with over 15% seen just once and about 12% held by the top ten. V dropped 1 base and J dropped 3 bases, with 12 bases sitting between them. The CDR3 extends over 15 amino acids. Germline V gives CDR1 MNHNS, CDR2 SASEGT. The TCR was taken from an adult woman who had mild COVID-19 (a few samples of this study predate the infection). Cell type and time point are not known. The sequenced material came from PBMCs or a T cell subset sorted from them (not recorded which). The J gene is TRBJ1-2, the V gene TRBV6-1, with TRBD1 as a possible D gene (5 bases). Here the CDR3 reads CASSEVGQGYYGYTF. CDR3 nucleotide sequence: TGTGCCAGCAGTGAAGTAGGGCAGGGTTACTATGGCTACACCTTC.